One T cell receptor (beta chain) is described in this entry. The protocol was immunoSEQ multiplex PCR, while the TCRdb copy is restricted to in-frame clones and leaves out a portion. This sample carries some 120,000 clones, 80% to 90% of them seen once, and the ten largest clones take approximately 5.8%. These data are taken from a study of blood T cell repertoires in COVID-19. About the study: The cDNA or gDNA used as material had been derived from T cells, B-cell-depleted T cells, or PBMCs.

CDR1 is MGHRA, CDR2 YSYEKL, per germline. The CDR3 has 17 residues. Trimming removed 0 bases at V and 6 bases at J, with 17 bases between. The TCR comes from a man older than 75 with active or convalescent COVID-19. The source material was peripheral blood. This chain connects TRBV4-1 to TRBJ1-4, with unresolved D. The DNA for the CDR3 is TGCGCCAGCAGCCAAGATCTCAGGATCTGGTTAGATGAAAAACTGTTTTTT. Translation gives CASSQDLRIWLDEKLFF.